The rows below give T cell receptor beta chains drawn from one sample of a study of shared clonotypes between healthy human individuals. Only in-frame clones appear in the TCRdb table, and some are missing; sequencing was by immunoSEQ multiplex PCR. The sample includes fewer than 1 million clones, roughly 96% of them seen just once. Sequencing was performed on naive CD8+ T cells sorted from blood. The receptors stem from a man aged 30 to 39 in good health. CDR3s include the opening cysteine and the closing phenylalanine or tryptophan. D genes are given only for firm matches. The size of a clone is reported for some rows only, either as once, few or many, or as a class for expanded clones.

clone size: once
V gene: TRBV13
D gene: .
J gene: TRBJ1-1
CDR3 protein: CASTWTEQNTEAFF
CDR3 DNA: TGTGCCAGTACTTGGACAGAACAGAACACTGAAGCTTTCTTT

clone size: .
V gene: TRBV6-1
D gene: TRBD2
J gene: TRBJ2-1
CDR3 protein: CASSETGLAGAQFF
CDR3 DNA: TGTGCCAGCAGTGAGACTGGGCTAGCGGGAGCTCAGTTCTTC

clone size: .
V gene: TRBV14
D gene: TRBD2
J gene: TRBJ2-7
CDR3 protein: CASSHAGLADEQYF
CDR3 DNA: TGTGCCAGCAGCCATGCGGGACTAGCGGACGAGCAGTACTTC

clone size: once
V gene: TRBV7-9
D gene: .
J gene: TRBJ2-1
CDR3 protein: CASSLAQRGTGQRQFF
CDR3 DNA: TGTGCCAGCAGCTTAGCGCAAAGGGGTACGGGGCAGAGGCAGTTCTTC

clone size: .
V gene: TRBV6-5
D gene: .
J gene: TRBJ1-1
CDR3 protein: CASSFNSGTEAFF
CDR3 DNA: TGTGCCAGCAGTTTCAATTCGGGCACTGAAGCTTTCTTT

clone size: .
V gene: TRBV5-1
D gene: .
J gene: TRBJ1-1
CDR3 protein: CASSLTPTETNTEAFF
CDR3 DNA: TGCGCCAGCAGCTTAACCCCGACAGAGACGAACACTGAAGCTTTCTTT

clone size: .
V gene: TRBV7-8
D gene: .
J gene: TRBJ2-7
CDR3 protein: CASSLVGAYEQYF
CDR3 DNA: TGTGCCAGCAGCTTAGTCGGGGCCTACGAGCAGTACTTC

clone size: .
V gene: TRBV5-1
D gene: TRBD2
J gene: TRBJ2-7
CDR3 protein: CASSLAGTNYEQYF
CDR3 DNA: TGCGCCAGCAGCTTGGCGGGGACTAACTACGAGCAGTACTTC

clone size: once
V gene: TRBV30
D gene: .
J gene: TRBJ2-1
CDR3 protein: CAWSVLVHNEQFF
CDR3 DNA: TGTGCCTGGAGTGTTTTGGTGCACAATGAGCAGTTCTTC

clone size: .
V gene: TRBV28
D gene: TRBD2
J gene: TRBJ2-4
CDR3 protein: CASSLWGQTSENIQYF
CDR3 DNA: TGTGCCAGCAGTTTATGGGGCCAAACTAGCGAAAACATTCAGTACTTC

clone size: .
V gene: TRBV5-4
D gene: .
J gene: TRBJ2-2
CDR3 protein: CASSRPQESGELFF
CDR3 DNA: TGTGCCAGCAGCAGGCCCCAAGAGTCGGGGGAGCTGTTTTTT

clone size: .
V gene: TRBV7-3
D gene: TRBD1
J gene: TRBJ1-2
CDR3 protein: CASSPHSTGNGYTF
CDR3 DNA: TGTGCCAGCAGCCCGCACTCGACAGGGAATGGCTACACCTTC

clone size: .
V gene: TRBV19
D gene: TRBD2
J gene: TRBJ2-7
CDR3 protein: CASSIEAVTSGSYEQYF
CDR3 DNA: TGTGCCAGTAGTATTGAGGCCGTGACTAGCGGGAGTTACGAGCAGTACTTC

clone size: .
V gene: TRBV7-6
D gene: .
J gene: TRBJ2-5
CDR3 protein: CASSLLSNEETQYF
CDR3 DNA: TGTGCCAGCAGCTTGCTGTCGAACGAAGAGACCCAGTACTTC